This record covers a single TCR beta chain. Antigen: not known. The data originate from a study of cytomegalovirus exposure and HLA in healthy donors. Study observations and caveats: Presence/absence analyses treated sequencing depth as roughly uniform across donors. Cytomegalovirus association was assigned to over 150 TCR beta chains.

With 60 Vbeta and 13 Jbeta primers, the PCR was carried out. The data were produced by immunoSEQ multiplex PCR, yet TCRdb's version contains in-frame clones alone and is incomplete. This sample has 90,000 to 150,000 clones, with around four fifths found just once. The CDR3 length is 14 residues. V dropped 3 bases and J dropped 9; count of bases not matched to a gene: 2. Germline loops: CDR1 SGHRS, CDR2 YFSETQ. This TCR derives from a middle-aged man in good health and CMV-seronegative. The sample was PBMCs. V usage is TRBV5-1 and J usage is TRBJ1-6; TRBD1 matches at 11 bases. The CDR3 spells CASSSGQGASPLHF. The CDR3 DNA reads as TGCGCCAGCAGCTCAGGACAGGGGGCTTCACCCCTCCACTTT.